This entry is about one T cell receptor beta chain. The sample comes from a study of blood T cell repertoires in COVID-19. Study-level background: The origin of the acute and convalescent COVID-19 samples was the United States, Italy and Spain. T cells, B-cell-depleted T cells, or PBMCs supplied cDNA or gDNA.

Repertoires were generated with immunoSEQ multiplex PCR, while TCRdb's copy carries only in-frame clones and drops some. The sample yields about 250,000 clones, approximately 85% seen once. CDR3 length: 14 amino acids. Seattle patients were enrolled during active infection and followed longitudinally. The sample consisted of peripheral blood. The source of this sequence is a man over 45 with COVID-19, enrolled during active disease. V usage is TRBV21-1 and J usage is TRBJ2-7; TRBD1, the table's D call, was not compared with the DNA. TRBV21-1 is shown as a pseudogene. The CDR3 is CASSNRAGEYEQYF. CDR3 DNA sequence: TGTGCCAGCAGCAACAGGGCAGGGGAATACGAGCAGTACTTC.